Listed here are 13 T cell receptor beta chains from one sample, sequenced in a study of T cell responses to AZD1222 COVID-19 vaccine. The protocol was immunoSEQ multiplex PCR, while the TCRdb copy is restricted to in-frame clones and leaves out a portion. The sample includes 140,000 to 150,000 clones, around nine tenths of them seen just once. This specimen was peripheral blood, taken on day 0 of AZD1222 vaccination. These receptors originate from an adult in good health.

The V and J genes are TRBV7-2 and TRBJ2-7; D is perhaps TRBD1 or TRBD2 (6 bases each). The CDR3 sequence is 15 residues long. Trimming removed 5 bases from V and 7 bases from J, with 21 bases in between. The germline V gene encodes CDR1 SGHTA and CDR2 FQGNSA. The CDR3 reads CASSPRRSGAGEQYF. The CDR3 DNA is TGTGCCAGCAGCCCCCGAAGGTCAGGGGCGGGGGAGCAGTACTTC.

The gene calls are TRBV5-1 and TRBJ2-5; 11 bases match TRBD2. Germline CDR1 SGHRS, CDR2 YFSETQ. This CDR3 is built from 17 residues. V gave up 0 bases and J gave up 5 bases; unmatched junction bases: 9. CDR3 nucleotide sequence: TGCGCCAGCAGCTTGGGGCCACTAGCGGGAGATCAGGAGACCCAGTACTTC. It is translated as CASSLGPLAGDQETQYF.

For the CDR3, the DNA is TGTGCCAGCAGTCCACTGGACGGATATGGCTACACCTTC. As protein: CASSPLDGYGYTF. The genes are TRBV27 and TRBJ1-2, with D unclear. The CDR3 sequence is 13 residues long. V lost 5 bases, J lost 5 bases, and 12 bases lay in between. Germline V gives CDR1 MNHEY, CDR2 SMNVEV (reference sequence).

The J gene is TRBJ1-5, the V gene TRBV20-1; 7 nucleotides match TRBD1. This CDR3 has 14 residues. Germline CDR1 and CDR2: DFQATT and SNEGSKA (reference sequence). J was trimmed by 3 bases and V by 3 bases; bases with no gene match: 5. In nucleotides, the CDR3 is TGCAGTGCTAGTGCAGGGGGAAACAATCAGCCCCAGCATTTT. Its translation is CSASAGGNNQPQHF.

The chain employs TRBV2 and TRBJ1-4; D is unresolved. This CDR3 contains 14 residues. Germline V lookup: CDR1 SNHLY, CDR2 FYNNEI. Trimming left V 5 bases short and J 5 bases short, with 12 bases between. Here the CDR3 reads CASSLLTANEKLFF. The CDR3 DNA sequence: TGTGCCAGCAGTTTATTGACGGCGAATGAAAAACTGTTTTTT.

V and J are TRBV6-5 and TRBJ1-6; D unresolved. The CDR3 is made up of 14 amino acids. V was cut by 5 bases and J by 8 bases, with 13 bases left in between. CDR1 is MNHEY, CDR2 SVGAGI, per germline. For the CDR3, the DNA is TGTGCCAGCAGTAAGAGTCGGACGTATTCACCCCTCCACTTT. It is translated as CASSKSRTYSPLHF.

The CDR3 region has the DNA TGTGCCAGCAGTACAGGAGGGACAGAAAGAGGGTTCACCTTC. It yields the protein CASSTGGTERGFTF. V usage is TRBV27 and J usage is TRBJ1-2; the match to TRBD1 covers 7 bases. J lost 13 bases, V lost 5 bases, and 16 bases had no gene match. This CDR3 has 14 amino acids. Germline CDR1 reads MNHEY; CDR2 reads SMNVEV (reference sequence).

This rearrangement joins TRBV7-2 to TRBJ2-1; D unclear. Germline assignment: CDR1 SGHTA and CDR2 FQGNSA. The V and J ends lost 4 bases and 7 bases respectively, with 14 bases between them. This CDR3 has 14 amino acids. CDR3 in amino acids: CASSWSGLKNEQFF. The DNA for the CDR3 is TGTGCCAGCAGCTGGTCTGGCCTTAAGAATGAGCAGTTCTTC.

The sample holds a few counts of this clone. The V and J genes are TRBV19 and TRBJ1-1; D not resolved. The germline V gene encodes CDR1 LNHDA and CDR2 SQIVND (reference sequence). V was trimmed by 6 bases and J by 1 base, leaving 12 bases between them. CDR3 size: 14 residues. The CDR3 DNA follows: TGTGCCAGTAGCAGCCGTAACGGGAACACTGAAGCTTTCTTT. Its translation: CASSSRNGNTEAFF.

The rearrangement joins TRBV9 to TRBJ1-2, with D possibly being TRBD1 (6 bases). CDR1 and CDR2 (germline): SGDLS, YYNGEE. CDR3 length equals 15 residues. Trimming cost V 3 bases and J 7 bases, with 19 bases left between them. CDR3: CASSDAAQGYGGYTF. The CDR3 DNA reads TGTGCCAGCAGCGACGCCGCCCAGGGGTACGGTGGCTACACCTTC.

The CDR3 DNA sequence: TGCAGCGTTGAAGATGTAGGAGTGAACACTGAAGCTTTCTTT. It yields the protein CSVEDVGVNTEAFF. V and J are TRBV29-1 and TRBJ1-1; the D is unclear. Germline lookup yields CDR1 SQVTM and CDR2 ANQGSEA. Trimming pared 0 bases from V and 0 bases from J, leaving 8 bases between. The CDR3 is 14 residues long.

The V and J genes are TRBV2 and TRBJ1-4; D unclear. CDR1 SNHLY and CDR2 FYNNEI come from the germline V gene. V lost 4 bases and J 1 base, leaving 10 bases between the germline ends. The CDR3 length is 15 residues. The CDR3 coding sequence is TGTGCCAGCAGTGCCCAGACCCAAACTAATGAAAAACTGTTTTTT. Residues: CASSAQTQTNEKLFF. Combining the CDR3 with reference TRBV2 and TRBJ1-4 gives the whole variable domain EPEVTQTPSHQVTQMGQEVILRCVPISNHLYFYWYRQILGQKVEFLVSFYNNEISEKSEIFDDQFSVERPDGSNFTLKIRSTKLEDSAMYFCASSAQTQTNEKLFFGSGTQLSVL.

The J gene is TRBJ1-2, the V gene TRBV25-1; TRBD1 matches at 9 bases. Germline V gene data show CDR1 as MGHDK and CDR2 as SYGVNS. This CDR3 has 15 residues. V shed 6 bases, J shed 8 bases, and the junction held 13 bases outside the gene matches. This CDR3 is CASSDEGTGNLGYTF. The CDR3 coding sequence is TGTGCCAGCAGCGACGAAGGGACAGGGAATCTCGGCTACACCTTC.